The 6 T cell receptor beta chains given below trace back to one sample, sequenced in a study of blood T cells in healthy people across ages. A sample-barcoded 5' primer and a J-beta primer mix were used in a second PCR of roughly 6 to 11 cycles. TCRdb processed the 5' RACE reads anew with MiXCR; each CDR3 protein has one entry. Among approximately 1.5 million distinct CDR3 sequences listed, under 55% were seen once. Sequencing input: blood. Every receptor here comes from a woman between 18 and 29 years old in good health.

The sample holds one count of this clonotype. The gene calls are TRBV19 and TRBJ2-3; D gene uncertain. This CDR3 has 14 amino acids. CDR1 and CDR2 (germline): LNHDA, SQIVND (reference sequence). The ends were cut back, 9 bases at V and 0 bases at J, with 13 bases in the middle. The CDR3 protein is CASQDLSSTDTQYF. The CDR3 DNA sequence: TGTGCCAGCCAAGACCTTTCTAGCACAGATACGCAGTATTTT.

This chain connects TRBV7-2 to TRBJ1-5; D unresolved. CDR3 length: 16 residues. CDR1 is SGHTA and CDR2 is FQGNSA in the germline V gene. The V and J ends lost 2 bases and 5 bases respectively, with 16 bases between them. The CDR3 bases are TGTGCCAGCAGCTTAATTTTAGGAATGCCCCATCAGCCCCAGCATTTT. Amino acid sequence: CASSLILGMPHQPQHF.

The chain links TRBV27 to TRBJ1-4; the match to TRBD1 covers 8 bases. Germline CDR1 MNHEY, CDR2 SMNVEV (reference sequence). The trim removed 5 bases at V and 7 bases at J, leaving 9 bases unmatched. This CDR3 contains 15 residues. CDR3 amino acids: CASSLPGGPSEKLFF. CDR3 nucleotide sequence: TGTGCCAGCAGTCTTCCAGGGGGCCCCTCTGAAAAACTGTTTTTT.

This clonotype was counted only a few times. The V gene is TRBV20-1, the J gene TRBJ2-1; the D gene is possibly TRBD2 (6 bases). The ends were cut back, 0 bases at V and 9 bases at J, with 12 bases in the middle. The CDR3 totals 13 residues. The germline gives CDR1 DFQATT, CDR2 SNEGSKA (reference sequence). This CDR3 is CSARDSLGGEQFF. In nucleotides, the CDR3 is TGCAGTGCTAGAGATTCCCTCGGGGGTGAGCAGTTCTTC.

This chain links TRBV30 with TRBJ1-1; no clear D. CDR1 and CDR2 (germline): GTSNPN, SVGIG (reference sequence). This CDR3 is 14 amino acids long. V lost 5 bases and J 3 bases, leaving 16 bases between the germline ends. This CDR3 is CAWREEAPYTEAFF. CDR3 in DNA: TGTGCCTGGCGTGAGGAGGCGCCCTACACTGAAGCTTTCTTT.

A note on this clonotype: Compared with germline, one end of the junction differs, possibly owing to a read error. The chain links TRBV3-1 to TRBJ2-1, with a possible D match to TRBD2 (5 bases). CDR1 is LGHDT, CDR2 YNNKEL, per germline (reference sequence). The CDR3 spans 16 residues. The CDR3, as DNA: TGTGCCAGCAGCCAAGACCCTAGCACTTACTACAGTGAGCAGTTCTTC. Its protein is CASSQDPSTYYSEQFF.